These T cell receptor beta chains were read from a single sample in a study of blood T cell repertoires in COVID-19. Profiled with immunoSEQ multiplex PCR; TCRdb holds only in-frame clones, not every one. The table includes around 280,000 clones, 87% detected once. Sequencing was carried out using PBMCs or T cells enriched from blood (not recorded which). The receptors were sampled from a woman aged 35 to 49 who had recovered from COVID-19. Each CDR3 is given without its conserved first and last residue. The order of the fields is D gene, V gene, J gene, CDR3 protein. D genes are given only for firm matches.

D gene: TRBD1; V gene: TRBV11-2; J gene: TRBJ1-5; CDR3 protein: ASSFVTGVNQPQH
D gene: -; V gene: TRBV21-1; J gene: TRBJ2-7; CDR3 protein: ASSKNRDGHYEQY
D gene: TRBD2; V gene: TRBV20-1; J gene: TRBJ2-7; CDR3 protein: SGAGSYEQY
D gene: TRBD1; V gene: TRBV5-1; J gene: TRBJ2-6; CDR3 protein: ASNPDRLSLSGANVLT
D gene: -; V gene: TRBV7-9; J gene: TRBJ2-7; CDR3 protein: ASTLDSEQY
D gene: TRBD2; V gene: TRBV7-2; J gene: TRBJ2-1; CDR3 protein: ASSLVGLAGNNEQF
D gene: TRBD2; V gene: TRBV7-2; J gene: TRBJ2-1; CDR3 protein: ASSLPGLQANEQF
D gene: -; V gene: TRBV28; J gene: TRBJ1-2; CDR3 protein: ASSTSRWGYT
D gene: -; V gene: TRBV12-3/TRBV12-4; J gene: TRBJ2-7; CDR3 protein: ASSLNTYEQY
D gene: TRBD1; V gene: TRBV28; J gene: TRBJ2-1; CDR3 protein: ASSSQGTGERVRRF
D gene: -; V gene: TRBV11-2; J gene: TRBJ1-1; CDR3 protein: ASRPVNRETEAF
D gene: TRBD2; V gene: TRBV7-9; J gene: TRBJ2-2; CDR3 protein: ASSWTSGNTGELF
D gene: TRBD2; V gene: TRBV24-1; J gene: TRBJ2-5; CDR3 protein: ATSDSGTSGGNQETQY
D gene: -; V gene: TRBV4-1; J gene: TRBJ2-5; CDR3 protein: ASSLIVSGYAPETQY
D gene: TRBD2; V gene: TRBV7-3; J gene: TRBJ2-1; CDR3 protein: ASSPAGTSGSNEQF
D gene: TRBD1; V gene: TRBV28; J gene: TRBJ2-7; CDR3 protein: ASSPRTGPYSYEQY
D gene: TRBD1; V gene: TRBV6-2/TRBV6-3; J gene: TRBJ2-7; CDR3 protein: ASSRDRVREQY
D gene: TRBD1; V gene: TRBV2; J gene: TRBJ2-3; CDR3 protein: ASRGQAGTDTQY
D gene: TRBD1; V gene: TRBV28; J gene: TRBJ1-2; CDR3 protein: ASSEQGANYGYT
D gene: TRBD1; V gene: TRBV2; J gene: TRBJ1-1; CDR3 protein: ATQGDPNLNTEAF
D gene: TRBD2; V gene: TRBV9; J gene: TRBJ2-1; CDR3 protein: ASSVTSGSKFYNEQF
D gene: TRBD1; V gene: TRBV20-1; J gene: TRBJ1-5; CDR3 protein: SASPQGARNQPQH
D gene: -; V gene: TRBV19; J gene: TRBJ2-7; CDR3 protein: ASSIGGIEGYEQY
D gene: TRBD2; V gene: TRBV5-3; J gene: TRBJ2-6; CDR3 protein: ARSSGTSGRFAANVLT
D gene: -; V gene: TRBV15; J gene: TRBJ2-3; CDR3 protein: ATSRDMPGRADTQY
D gene: -; V gene: TRBV7-8; J gene: TRBJ2-2; CDR3 protein: ALRVDGELF
D gene: -; V gene: TRBV11-2; J gene: TRBJ2-7; CDR3 protein: ASSPSGVPYEQY
D gene: TRBD2; V gene: TRBV28; J gene: TRBJ2-7; CDR3 protein: ASGTTSAYSYEQY
D gene: -; V gene: TRBV3-1/TRBV3-2; J gene: TRBJ1-1; CDR3 protein: ATKGGRTTEAF
D gene: -; V gene: TRBV6-5; J gene: TRBJ2-3; CDR3 protein: ASSYGGRYSTDTQY
D gene: -; V gene: TRBV20-1; J gene: TRBJ1-2; CDR3 protein: SASLFPGYT
D gene: TRBD1; V gene: TRBV7-9; J gene: TRBJ2-2; CDR3 protein: ASNDRADTGELF
D gene: -; V gene: TRBV10-3; J gene: TRBJ2-3; CDR3 protein: AISADTTDTQY
D gene: -; V gene: TRBV7-9; J gene: TRBJ2-3; CDR3 protein: ASSLAQGQDTQY
D gene: -; V gene: TRBV7-9; J gene: TRBJ2-7; CDR3 protein: ASSLLLGEQY
D gene: -; V gene: TRBV3-1/TRBV3-2; J gene: TRBJ1-5; CDR3 protein: ASSQGRAYNQPQH
D gene: -; V gene: TRBV4-2; J gene: TRBJ1-1; CDR3 protein: ASSQERASSRVAF
D gene: TRBD1; V gene: TRBV29-1; J gene: TRBJ1-5; CDR3 protein: SVARGAGQGNHQPQH
D gene: TRBD1; V gene: TRBV7-9; J gene: TRBJ2-5; CDR3 protein: ASSQGQWETQY
D gene: -; V gene: TRBV11-3; J gene: TRBJ2-7; CDR3 protein: ALVPTGTSYEQY
D gene: TRBD2; V gene: TRBV30; J gene: TRBJ2-1; CDR3 protein: AWSVRGLAGGNEQF
D gene: TRBD1; V gene: TRBV20-1; J gene: TRBJ1-5; CDR3 protein: SASDRGNQPQH
D gene: TRBD2; V gene: TRBV7-9; J gene: TRBJ2-5; CDR3 protein: ASSSPRLAGSPETQY
D gene: TRBD1; V gene: TRBV11-3; J gene: TRBJ2-2; CDR3 protein: ASSLGQGTGELF
D gene: -; V gene: TRBV18; J gene: TRBJ2-3; CDR3 protein: ASSPQGGSADTQY
D gene: -; V gene: TRBV5-4; J gene: TRBJ2-5; CDR3 protein: ASSTNTNSDRETQY
D gene: -; V gene: TRBV27; J gene: TRBJ1-1; CDR3 protein: ASSVGGGTLNTEAF
D gene: TRBD2; V gene: TRBV2; J gene: TRBJ2-1; CDR3 protein: ASSAGTSVYNEQF
D gene: -; V gene: TRBV27; J gene: TRBJ2-7; CDR3 protein: ASSSIRVGSSYEQY
D gene: -; V gene: TRBV18; J gene: TRBJ2-1; CDR3 protein: ASSPPSGPNEQF
D gene: TRBD2; V gene: TRBV5-1; J gene: TRBJ2-2; CDR3 protein: ASRASGRAGPGELF
D gene: TRBD1; V gene: TRBV7-2; J gene: TRBJ1-6; CDR3 protein: ASKRQGAINSPLH
D gene: TRBD1; V gene: TRBV27; J gene: TRBJ1-1; CDR3 protein: VTRQGVSTEAF